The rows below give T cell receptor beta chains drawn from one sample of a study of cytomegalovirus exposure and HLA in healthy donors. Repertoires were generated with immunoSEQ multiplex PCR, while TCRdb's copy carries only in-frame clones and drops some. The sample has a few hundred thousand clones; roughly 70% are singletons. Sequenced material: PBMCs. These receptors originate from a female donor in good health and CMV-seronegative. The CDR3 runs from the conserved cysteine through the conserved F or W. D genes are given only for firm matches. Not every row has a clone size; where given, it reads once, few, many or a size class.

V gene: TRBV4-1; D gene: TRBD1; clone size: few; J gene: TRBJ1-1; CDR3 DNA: TGCGCCAGCAGCGAAGACCTTAGACAGGGTTTTCGAGCTTTCTTT; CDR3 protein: CASSEDLRQGFRAFF
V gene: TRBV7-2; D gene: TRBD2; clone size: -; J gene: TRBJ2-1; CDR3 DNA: TGTGCCAGCAGCCCCCCCGGACTAGCGGGAGGGAGCTCCTACAATGAGCAGTTCTTC; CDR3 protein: CASSPPGLAGGSSYNEQFF
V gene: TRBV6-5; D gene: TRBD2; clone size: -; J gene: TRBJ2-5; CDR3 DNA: TGTGCCAGCAGCTTAGCGGGAGGGCCCAGTGAGACCCAGTACTTC; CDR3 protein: CASSLAGGPSETQYF
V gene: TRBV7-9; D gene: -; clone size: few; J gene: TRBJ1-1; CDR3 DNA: TGTGCCAGCAGCTTACCTACCGGCACTGAAGCTTTCTTT; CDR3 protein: CASSLPTGTEAFF
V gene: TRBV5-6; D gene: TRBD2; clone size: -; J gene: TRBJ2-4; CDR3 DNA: TGTGCCAGCAGCGCGGGCGGGGGGAGGGCCGACCCCCTCAAAAACATTCAGTACTTC; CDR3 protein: CASSAGGGRADPLKNIQYF
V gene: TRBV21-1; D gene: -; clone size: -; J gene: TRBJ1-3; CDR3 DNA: TGTGCCAGCAGCCTGAGGAAAAGGGGGCAGGGAAACACCATATATTTT; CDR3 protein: CASSLRKRGQGNTIYF
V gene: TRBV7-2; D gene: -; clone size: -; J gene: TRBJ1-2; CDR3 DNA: TGTGCCAGCAGCGCGCACTATGGCTACACCTTC; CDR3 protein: CASSAHYGYTF
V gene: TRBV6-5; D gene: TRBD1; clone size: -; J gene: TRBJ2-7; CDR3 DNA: TGTGCCAGCAGTTACGGGACAGGGGGCTACGAGCAGTACTTC; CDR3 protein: CASSYGTGGYEQYF
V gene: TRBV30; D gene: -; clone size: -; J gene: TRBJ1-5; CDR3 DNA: TGTGCCTGGAGAGACAGAGATAGCAATCAGCCCCAGCATTTT; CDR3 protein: CAWRDRDSNQPQHF
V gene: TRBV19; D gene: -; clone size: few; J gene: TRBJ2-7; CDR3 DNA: TGTGCCAGTAGTATGAGCCAGGGTCGGTACGAGCAGTACTTC; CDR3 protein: CASSMSQGRYEQYF
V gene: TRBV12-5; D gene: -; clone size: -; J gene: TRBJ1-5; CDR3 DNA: TGTGCTAGTGGTTTGGTACTGGGGAGGGCTAATCAGCCCCAGCATTTT; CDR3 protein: CASGLVLGRANQPQHF
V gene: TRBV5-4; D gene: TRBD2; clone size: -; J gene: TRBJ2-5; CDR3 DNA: TGTGCCAGCAGGATCGGGCGGGAGGGCGAAGAGACCCAGTACTTC; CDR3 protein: CASRIGREGEETQYF
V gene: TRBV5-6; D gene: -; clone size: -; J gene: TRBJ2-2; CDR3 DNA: TGTGCCAGCAGCTTGAGCGGGTTTTACACCGGGGAGCTGTTTTTT; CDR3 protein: CASSLSGFYTGELFF
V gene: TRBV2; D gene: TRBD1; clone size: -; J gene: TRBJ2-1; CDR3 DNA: TGTGCCAGCAGTCTTGGACAGGGGGCATACAATGAGCAGTTCTTC; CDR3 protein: CASSLGQGAYNEQFF
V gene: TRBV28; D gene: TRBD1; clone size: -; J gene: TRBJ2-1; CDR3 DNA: TGTGCCAGCAGTACCGGGACAGGGCCTTACAATGAGCAGTTCTTC; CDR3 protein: CASSTGTGPYNEQFF
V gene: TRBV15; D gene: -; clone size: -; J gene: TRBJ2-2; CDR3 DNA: TGTGCCACCTCCGCCGCGGGCCGCAGGGAGCTGTTTTTT; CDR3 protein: CATSAAGRRELFF
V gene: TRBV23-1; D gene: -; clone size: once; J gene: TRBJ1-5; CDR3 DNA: TGCGCCAGCAGTCAATCCCCCGGACAATCAGAAAAGGGGAGCAATCAGCCCCAGCATTTT; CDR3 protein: CASSQSPGQSEKGSNQPQHF
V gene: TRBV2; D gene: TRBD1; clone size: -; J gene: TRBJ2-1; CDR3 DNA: TGTGCCAGCAGTGAGAGGAATCCGGGACAGGGGGATGAGCAGTTCTTC; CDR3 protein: CASSERNPGQGDEQFF
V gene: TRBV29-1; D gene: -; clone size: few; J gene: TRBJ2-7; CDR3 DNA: TGCAGCGTCCGAGGACTCTTCTCCTACGAGCAGTACTTC; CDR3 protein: CSVRGLFSYEQYF
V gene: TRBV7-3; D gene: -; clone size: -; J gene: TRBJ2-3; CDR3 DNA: TGTGCCAGCAGCTTAGGCCCAGGGAGGGATACGCAGTATTTT; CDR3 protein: CASSLGPGRDTQYF
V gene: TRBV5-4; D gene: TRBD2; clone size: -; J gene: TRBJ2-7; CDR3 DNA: TGTGCCAGCAGCTTAGGGACCGGGACTAGCGCCTACGAGCAGTACTTC; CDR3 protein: CASSLGTGTSAYEQYF
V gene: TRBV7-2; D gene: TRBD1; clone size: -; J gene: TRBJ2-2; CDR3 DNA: TGTGCCAGCACCAGACGACAGGGGGCGGGCGGGGAGCTGTTTTTT; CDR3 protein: CASTRRQGAGGELFF